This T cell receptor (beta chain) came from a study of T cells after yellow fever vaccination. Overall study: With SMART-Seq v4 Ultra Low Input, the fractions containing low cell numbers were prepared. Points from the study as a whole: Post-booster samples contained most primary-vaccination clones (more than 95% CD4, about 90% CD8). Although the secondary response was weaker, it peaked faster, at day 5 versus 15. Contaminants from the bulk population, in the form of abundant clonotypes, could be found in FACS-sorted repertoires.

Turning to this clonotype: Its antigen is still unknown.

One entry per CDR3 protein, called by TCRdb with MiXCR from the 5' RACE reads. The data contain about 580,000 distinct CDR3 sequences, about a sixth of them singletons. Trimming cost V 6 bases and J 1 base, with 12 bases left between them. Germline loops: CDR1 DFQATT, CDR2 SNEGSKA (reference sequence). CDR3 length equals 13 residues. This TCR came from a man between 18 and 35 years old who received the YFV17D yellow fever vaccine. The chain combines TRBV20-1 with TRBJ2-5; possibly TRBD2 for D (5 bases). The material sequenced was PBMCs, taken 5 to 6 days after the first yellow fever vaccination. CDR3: CSAVARGQETQYF. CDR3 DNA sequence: TGCAGTGCCGTGGCACGGGGCCAAGAGACCCAGTACTTC.